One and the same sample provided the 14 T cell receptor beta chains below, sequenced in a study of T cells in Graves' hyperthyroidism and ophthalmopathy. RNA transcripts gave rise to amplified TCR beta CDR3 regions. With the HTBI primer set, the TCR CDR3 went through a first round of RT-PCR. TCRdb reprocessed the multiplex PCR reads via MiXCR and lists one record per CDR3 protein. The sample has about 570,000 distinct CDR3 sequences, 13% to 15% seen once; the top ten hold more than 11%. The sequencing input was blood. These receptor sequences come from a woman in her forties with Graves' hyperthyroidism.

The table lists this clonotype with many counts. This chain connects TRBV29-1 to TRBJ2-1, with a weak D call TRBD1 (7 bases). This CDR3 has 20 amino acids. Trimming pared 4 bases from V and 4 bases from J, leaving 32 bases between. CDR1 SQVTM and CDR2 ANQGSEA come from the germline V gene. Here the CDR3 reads CSVVGSGQGGTSAFYNEQFF. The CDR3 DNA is TGCAGCGTTGTAGGATCGGGGCAGGGGGGAACTTCGGCTTTTTACAATGAGCAGTTCTTC.

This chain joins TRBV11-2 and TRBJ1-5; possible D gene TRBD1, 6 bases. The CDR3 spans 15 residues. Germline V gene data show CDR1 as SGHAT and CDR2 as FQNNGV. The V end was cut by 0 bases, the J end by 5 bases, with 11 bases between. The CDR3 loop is CASSLDGGTYQPQHF. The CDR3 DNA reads TGTGCCAGCAGCTTAGATGGGGGCACCTATCAGCCCCAGCATTTT.

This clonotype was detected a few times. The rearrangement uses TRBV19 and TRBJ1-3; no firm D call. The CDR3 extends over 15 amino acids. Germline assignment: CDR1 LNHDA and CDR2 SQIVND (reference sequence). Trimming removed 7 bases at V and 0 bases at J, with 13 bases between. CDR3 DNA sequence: TGTGCCAGTACCCTGGAGGCCAGCTCTGGAAACACCATATATTTT. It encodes CASTLEASSGNTIYF.

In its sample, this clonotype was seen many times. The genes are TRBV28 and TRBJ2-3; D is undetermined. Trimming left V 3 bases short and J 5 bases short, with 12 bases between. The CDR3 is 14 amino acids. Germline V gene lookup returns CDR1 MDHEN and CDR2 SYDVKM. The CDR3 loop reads CASSFTVGLDTQYF. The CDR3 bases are TGTGCCAGCAGTTTTACCGTTGGCCTAGATACGCAGTATTTT.

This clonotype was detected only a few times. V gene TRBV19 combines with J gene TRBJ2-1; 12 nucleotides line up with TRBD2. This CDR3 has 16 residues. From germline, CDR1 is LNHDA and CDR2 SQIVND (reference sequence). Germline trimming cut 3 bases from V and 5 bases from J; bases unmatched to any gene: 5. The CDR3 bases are TGTGCCAGTAGTATTGGACTAGCGGGGTTCCACAATGAGCAGTTCTTC. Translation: CASSIGLAGFHNEQFF.

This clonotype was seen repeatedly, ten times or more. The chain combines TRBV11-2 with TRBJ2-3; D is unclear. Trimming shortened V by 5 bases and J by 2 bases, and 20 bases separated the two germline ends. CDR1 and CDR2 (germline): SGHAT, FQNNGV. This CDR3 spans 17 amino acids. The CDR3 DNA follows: TGTGCCAGCAGCGGGCTCCTTAGCTCGGAAGCCACAGATACGCAGTATTTT. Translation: CASSGLLSSEATDTQYF.

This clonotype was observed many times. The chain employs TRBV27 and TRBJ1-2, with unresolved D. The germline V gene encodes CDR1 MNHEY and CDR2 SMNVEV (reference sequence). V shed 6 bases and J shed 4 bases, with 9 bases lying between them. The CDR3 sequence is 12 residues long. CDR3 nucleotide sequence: TGTGCCAGCAGGTCCTCTGGCTATGGCTACACCTTC. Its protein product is CASRSSGYGYTF.

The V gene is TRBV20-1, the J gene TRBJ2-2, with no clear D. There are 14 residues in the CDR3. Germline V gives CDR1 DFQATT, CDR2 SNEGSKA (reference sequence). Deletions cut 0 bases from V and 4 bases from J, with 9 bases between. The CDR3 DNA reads TGCAGTGCTAGAGATCCTATAGGCACCGGGGAGCTGTTTTTT. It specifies CSARDPIGTGELFF.

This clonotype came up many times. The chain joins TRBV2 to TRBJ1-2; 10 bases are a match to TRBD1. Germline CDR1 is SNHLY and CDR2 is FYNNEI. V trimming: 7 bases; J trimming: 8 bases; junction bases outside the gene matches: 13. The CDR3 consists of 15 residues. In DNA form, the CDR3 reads TGTGCCAGCACCGAAAAACGGACAGGGGGGAAAGGCTACACCTTC. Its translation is CASTEKRTGGKGYTF.

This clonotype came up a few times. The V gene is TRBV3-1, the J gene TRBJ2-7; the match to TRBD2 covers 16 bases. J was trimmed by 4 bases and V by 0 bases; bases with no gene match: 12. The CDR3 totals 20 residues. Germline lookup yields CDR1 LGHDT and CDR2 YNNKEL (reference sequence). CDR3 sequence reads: CASSQDLGTSGRGAPYEQYF. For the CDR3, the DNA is TGTGCCAGCAGCCAAGACCTCGGGACTAGCGGGAGGGGGGCACCATACGAGCAGTACTTC.

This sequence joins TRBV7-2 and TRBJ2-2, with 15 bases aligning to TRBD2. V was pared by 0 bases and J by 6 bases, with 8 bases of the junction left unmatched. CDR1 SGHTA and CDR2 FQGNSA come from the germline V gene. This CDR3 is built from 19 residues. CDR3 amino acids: CASSLAVWTSGRGSGELFF. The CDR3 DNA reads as TGTGCCAGCAGCTTAGCGGTTTGGACTAGCGGGAGGGGTTCCGGGGAGCTGTTTTTT.

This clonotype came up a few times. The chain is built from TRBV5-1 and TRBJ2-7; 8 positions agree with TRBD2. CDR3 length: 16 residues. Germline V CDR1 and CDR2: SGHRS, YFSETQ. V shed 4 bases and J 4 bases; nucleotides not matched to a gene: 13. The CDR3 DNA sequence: TGCGCCAGCAGCCCTCTAAGCGGGAGCAGCGGGTACGAGCAGTACTTC. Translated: CASSPLSGSSGYEQYF.

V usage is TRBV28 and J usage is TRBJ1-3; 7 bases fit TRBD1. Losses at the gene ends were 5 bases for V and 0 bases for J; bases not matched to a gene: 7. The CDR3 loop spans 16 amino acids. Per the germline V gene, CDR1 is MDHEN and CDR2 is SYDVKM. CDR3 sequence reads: CASSPHRGFSGNTIYF. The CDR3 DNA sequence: TGTGCCAGCAGTCCCCACAGGGGATTCTCTGGAAACACCATATATTTT.

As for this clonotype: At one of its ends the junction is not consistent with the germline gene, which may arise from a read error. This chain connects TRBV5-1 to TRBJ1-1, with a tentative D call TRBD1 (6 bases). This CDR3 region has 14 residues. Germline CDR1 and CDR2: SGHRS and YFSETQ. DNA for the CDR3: TGCGCCAACAGCTTGACGGGGGGCGCGACTGAAGCTTTCTTT. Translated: CANSLTGGATEAFF.